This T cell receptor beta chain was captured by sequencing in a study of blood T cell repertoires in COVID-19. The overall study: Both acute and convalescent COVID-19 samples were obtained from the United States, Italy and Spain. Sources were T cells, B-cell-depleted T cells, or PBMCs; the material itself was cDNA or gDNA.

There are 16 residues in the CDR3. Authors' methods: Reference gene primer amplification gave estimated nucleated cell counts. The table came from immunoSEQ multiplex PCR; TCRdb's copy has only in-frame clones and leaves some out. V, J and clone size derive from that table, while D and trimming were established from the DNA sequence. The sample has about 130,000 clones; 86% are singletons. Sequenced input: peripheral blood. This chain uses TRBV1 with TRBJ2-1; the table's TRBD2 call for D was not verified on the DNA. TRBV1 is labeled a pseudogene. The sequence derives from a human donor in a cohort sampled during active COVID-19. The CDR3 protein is CTSSQTSGRTRHEQFF. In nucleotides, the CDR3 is TGCACCAGCAGCCAAACTAGCGGGAGAACTCGGCATGAGCAGTTCTTC.